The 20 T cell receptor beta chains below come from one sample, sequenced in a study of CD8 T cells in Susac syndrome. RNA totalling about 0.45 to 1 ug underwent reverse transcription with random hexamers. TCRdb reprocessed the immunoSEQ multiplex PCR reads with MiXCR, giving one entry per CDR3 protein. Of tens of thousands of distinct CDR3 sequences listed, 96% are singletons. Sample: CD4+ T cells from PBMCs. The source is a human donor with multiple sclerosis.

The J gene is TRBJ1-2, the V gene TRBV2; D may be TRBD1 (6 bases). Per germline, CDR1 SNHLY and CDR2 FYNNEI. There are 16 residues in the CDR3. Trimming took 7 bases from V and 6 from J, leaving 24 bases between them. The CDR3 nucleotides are TGTGCCAGCAACAGAGGGGCTTTAGACAGGTCTAATGGCTACACCTTC. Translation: CASNRGALDRSNGYTF.

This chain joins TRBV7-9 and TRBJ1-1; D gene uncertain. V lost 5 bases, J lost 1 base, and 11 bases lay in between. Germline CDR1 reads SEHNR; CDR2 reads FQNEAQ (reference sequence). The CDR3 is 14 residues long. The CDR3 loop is CASSALAQNTEAFF. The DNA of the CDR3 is TGTGCCAGCAGCGCGTTAGCCCAGAACACTGAAGCTTTCTTT.

The CDR3 loop reads CASTHRGGPLYEQYF. The CDR3 DNA is TGTGCCAGCACTCACCGGGGGGGGCCCCTCTACGAGCAGTACTTC. The V call is TRBV7-9, the J call TRBJ2-7, with 8 bases identical to TRBD2. The CDR3 has 15 residues. Unmatched junction bases numbered 11, after V lost 7 bases and J lost 3 bases. CDR1 is SEHNR, CDR2 FQNEAQ, per germline (reference sequence).

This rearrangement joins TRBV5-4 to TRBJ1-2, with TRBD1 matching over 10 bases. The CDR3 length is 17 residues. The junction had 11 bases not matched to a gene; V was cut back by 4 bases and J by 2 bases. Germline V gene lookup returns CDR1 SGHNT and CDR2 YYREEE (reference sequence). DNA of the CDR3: TGTGCCAGCAGCGCCGACAGGGGGCTGAGGAGCAACTATGGCTACACCTTC. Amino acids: CASSADRGLRSNYGYTF.

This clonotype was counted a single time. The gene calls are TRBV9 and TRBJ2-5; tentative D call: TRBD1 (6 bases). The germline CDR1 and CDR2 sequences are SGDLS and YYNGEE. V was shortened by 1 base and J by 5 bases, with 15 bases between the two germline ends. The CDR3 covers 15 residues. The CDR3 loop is CASSVSPQGYETQYF. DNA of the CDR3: TGTGCCAGCAGCGTATCCCCACAGGGCTACGAGACCCAGTACTTC.

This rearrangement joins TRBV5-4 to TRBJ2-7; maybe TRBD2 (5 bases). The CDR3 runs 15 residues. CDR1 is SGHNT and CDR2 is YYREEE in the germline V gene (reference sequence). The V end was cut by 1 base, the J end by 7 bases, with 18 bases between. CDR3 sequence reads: CASSLNPGVGSEQYF. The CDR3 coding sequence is TGTGCCAGCAGCTTGAACCCCGGGGTGGGGAGTGAGCAGTACTTC.

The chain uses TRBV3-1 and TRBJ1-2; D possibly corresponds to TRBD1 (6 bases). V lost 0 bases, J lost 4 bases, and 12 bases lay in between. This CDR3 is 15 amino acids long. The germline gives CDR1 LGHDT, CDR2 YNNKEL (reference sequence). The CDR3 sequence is CASSQDWGRGYGYTF. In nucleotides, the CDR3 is TGTGCCAGCAGCCAAGATTGGGGGCGCGGCTATGGCTACACCTTC.

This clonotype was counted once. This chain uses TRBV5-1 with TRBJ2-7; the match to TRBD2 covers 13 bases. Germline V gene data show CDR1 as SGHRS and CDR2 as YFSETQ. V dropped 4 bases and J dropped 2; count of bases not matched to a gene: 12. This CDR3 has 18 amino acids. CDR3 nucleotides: TGCGCCAGCAGCATCCGGACTAGCGGGGGCACGACAGCCTACGAGCAGTACTTC. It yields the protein CASSIRTSGGTTAYEQYF.

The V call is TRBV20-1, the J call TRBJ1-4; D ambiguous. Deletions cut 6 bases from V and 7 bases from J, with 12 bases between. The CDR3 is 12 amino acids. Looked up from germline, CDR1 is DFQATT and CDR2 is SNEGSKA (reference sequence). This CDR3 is CSANTAGEKLFF. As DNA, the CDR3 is TGCAGTGCAAATACCGCGGGTGAAAAACTGTTTTTT.

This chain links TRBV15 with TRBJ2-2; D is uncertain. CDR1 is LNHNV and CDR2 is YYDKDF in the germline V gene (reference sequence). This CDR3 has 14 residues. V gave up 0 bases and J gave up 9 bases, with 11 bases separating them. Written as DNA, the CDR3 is TGTGCCACCAGCAGAGAAGTAGGCAGCAGGGAGCTGTTTTTT. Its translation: CATSREVGSRELFF.

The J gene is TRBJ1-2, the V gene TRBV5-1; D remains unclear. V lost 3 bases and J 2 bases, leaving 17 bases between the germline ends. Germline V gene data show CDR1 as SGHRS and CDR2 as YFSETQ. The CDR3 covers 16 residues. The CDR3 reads CASSSAPGELNYGYTF. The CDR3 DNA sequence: TGCGCCAGCAGCTCCGCCCCAGGAGAATTAAACTATGGCTACACCTTC. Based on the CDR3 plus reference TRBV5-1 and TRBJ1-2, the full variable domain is KAGVTQTPRYLIKTRGQQVTLSCSPISGHRSVSWYQQTPGQGLQFLFEYFSETQRNKGNFPGRFSGRQFSNSRSEMNVSTLELGDSALYLCASSSAPGELNYGYTFGSGTRLTVV.

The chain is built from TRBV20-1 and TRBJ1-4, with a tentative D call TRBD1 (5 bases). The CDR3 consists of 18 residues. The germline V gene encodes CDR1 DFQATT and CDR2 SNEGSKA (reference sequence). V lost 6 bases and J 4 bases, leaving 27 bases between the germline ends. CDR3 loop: CSAERDPRDPWYNEKLFF. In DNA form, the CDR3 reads TGCAGTGCCGAGAGGGACCCCCGAGACCCATGGTATAATGAAAAACTGTTTTTT.

CDR3 DNA: TGTGCCAGCAGTCCCGACTCGCTGGCTACGCAGTATTTT. This gives the protein CASSPDSLATQYF. The rearrangement joins TRBV9 to TRBJ2-3; D is uncertain. V shed 5 bases and J shed 8 bases, with 15 bases lying between them. Looked up from germline, CDR1 is SGDLS and CDR2 is YYNGEE. The CDR3 has 13 amino acids.

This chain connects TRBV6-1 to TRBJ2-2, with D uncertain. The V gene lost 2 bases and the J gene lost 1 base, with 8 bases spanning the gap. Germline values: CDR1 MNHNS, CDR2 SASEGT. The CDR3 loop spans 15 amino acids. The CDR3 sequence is CASSEFGLNTGELFF. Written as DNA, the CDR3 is TGTGCCAGCAGTGAATTCGGATTGAACACCGGGGAGCTGTTTTTT.

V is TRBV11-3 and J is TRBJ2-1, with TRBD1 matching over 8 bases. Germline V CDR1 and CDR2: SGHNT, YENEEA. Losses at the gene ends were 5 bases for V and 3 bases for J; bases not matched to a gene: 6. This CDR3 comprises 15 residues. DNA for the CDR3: TGTGCCAGCAGCCCCCAGGGGGCGATCTACAATGAGCAGTTCTTC. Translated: CASSPQGAIYNEQFF.

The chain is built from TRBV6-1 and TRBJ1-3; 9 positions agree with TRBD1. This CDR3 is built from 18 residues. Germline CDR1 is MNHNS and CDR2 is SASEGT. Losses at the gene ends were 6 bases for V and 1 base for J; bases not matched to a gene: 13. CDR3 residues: CASRLRSGQGMSGNTIYF. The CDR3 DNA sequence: TGTGCCAGCAGGCTAAGGTCCGGACAGGGGATGTCTGGAAACACCATATATTTT.

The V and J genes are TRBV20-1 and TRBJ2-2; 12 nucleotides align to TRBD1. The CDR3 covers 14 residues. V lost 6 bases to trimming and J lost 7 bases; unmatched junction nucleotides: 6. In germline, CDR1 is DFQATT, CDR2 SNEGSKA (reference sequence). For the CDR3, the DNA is TGCAGTGCCCCCGGGACAGGGGGCGGCGGGGAGCTGTTTTTT. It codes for CSAPGTGGGGELFF.

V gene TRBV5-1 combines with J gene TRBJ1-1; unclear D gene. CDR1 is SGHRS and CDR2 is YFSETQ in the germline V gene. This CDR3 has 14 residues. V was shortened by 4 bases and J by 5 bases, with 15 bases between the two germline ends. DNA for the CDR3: TGCGCCAGCAGCACGCCGGATTCGAGTACTGAAGCTTTCTTT. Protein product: CASSTPDSSTEAFF.

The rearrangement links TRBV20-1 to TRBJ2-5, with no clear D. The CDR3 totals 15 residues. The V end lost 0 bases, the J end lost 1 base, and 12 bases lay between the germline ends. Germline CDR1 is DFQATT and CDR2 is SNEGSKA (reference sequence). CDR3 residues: CSARDGLAVQETQYF. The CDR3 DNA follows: TGCAGTGCTAGAGATGGGTTGGCCGTCCAAGAGACCCAGTACTTC.

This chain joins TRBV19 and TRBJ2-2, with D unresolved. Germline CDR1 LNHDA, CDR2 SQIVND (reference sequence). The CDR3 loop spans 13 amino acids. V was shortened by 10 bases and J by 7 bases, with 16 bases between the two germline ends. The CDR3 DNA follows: TGTGCCACCAGTCCGGCGGCTGTCGGGGAGCTGTTTTTT. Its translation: CATSPAAVGELFF.